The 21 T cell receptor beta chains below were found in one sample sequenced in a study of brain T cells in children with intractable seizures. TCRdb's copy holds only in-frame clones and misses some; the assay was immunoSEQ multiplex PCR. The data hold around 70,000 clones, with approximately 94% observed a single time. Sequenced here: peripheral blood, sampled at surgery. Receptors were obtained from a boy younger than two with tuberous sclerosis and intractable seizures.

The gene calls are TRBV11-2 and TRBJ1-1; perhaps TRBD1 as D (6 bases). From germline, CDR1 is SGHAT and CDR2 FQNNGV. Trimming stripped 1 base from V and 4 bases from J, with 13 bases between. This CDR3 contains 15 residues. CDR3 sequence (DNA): TGTGCCAGCAGCTTAGGTCAGGGAGGGGGCACTGAAGCTTTCTTT. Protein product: CASSLGQGGGTEAFF.

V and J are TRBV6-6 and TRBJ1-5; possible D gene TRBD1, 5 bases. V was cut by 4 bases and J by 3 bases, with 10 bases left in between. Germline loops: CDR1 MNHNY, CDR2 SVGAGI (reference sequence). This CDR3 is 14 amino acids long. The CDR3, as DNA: TGTGCCAGCAGTTGGGACGGTTACAATCAGCCCCAGCATTTT. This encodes CASSWDGYNQPQHF.

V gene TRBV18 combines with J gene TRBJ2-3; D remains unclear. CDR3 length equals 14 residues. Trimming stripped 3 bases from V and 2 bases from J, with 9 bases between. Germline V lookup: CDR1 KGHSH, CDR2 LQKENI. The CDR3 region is CASSPKRVTDTQYF. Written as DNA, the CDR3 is TGTGCCAGCTCACCGAAGAGAGTCACAGATACGCAGTATTTT.

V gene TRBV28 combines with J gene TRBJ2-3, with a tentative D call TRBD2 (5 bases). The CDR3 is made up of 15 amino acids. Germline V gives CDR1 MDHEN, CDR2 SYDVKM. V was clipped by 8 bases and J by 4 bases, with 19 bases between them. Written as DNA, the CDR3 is TGTGCCAGCGGAGACTGGCGTGAGAGGGCAGATACGCAGTATTTT. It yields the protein CASGDWRERADTQYF.

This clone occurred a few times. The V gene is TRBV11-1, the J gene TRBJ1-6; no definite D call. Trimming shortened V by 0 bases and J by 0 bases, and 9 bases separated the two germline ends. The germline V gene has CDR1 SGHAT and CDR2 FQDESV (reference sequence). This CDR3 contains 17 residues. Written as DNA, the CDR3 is TGTGCCAGCAGCTTAGCATCGCCCGGCTCCTATAATTCACCCCTCCACTTT. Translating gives CASSLASPGSYNSPLHF.

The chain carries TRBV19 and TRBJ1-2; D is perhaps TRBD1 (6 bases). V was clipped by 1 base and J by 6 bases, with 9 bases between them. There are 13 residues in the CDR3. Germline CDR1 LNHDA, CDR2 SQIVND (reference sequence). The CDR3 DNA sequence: TGTGCCAGTAGTATAGCGGCAGGGGATGGCTACACCTTC. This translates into CASSIAAGDGYTF.

The CDR3 DNA follows: TGCGCCAGCAGCGTCCGGGACAGGGACGAGCAGTACTTC. Encoded protein: CASSVRDRDEQYF. The rearrangement joins TRBV5-1 to TRBJ2-7, with TRBD1 identical over 9 bases. The germline CDR1 and CDR2 sequences are SGHRS and YFSETQ. This CDR3 has 13 amino acids. The V segment lost 4 bases and the J segment 5 bases; nucleotides outside the gene matches: 4.

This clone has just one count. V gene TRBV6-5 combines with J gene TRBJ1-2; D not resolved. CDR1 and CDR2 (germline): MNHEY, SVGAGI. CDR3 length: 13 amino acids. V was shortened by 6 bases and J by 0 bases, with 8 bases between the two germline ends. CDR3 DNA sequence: TGTGCCAGCAGGGATGGGGCTAACTATGGCTACACCTTC. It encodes CASRDGANYGYTF.

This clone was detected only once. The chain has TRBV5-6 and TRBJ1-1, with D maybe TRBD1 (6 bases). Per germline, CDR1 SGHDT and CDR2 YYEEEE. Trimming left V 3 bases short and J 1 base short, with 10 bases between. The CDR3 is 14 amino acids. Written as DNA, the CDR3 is TGTGCCAGCAGCTACACCAGGGGGAACACTGAAGCTTTCTTT. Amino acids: CASSYTRGNTEAFF.

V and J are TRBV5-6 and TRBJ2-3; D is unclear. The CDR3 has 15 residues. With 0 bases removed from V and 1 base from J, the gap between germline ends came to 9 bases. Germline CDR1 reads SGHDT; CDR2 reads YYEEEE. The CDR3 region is CASSLVNTGTDTQYF. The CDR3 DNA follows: TGTGCCAGCAGCTTGGTCAACACGGGCACAGATACGCAGTATTTT.

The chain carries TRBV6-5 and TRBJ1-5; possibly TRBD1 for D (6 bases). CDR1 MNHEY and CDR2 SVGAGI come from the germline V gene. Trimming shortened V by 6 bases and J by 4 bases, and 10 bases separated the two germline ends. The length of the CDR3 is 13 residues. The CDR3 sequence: CASRRTGNQPQHF. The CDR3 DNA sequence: TGTGCCAGCAGACGCACAGGGAATCAGCCCCAGCATTTT.

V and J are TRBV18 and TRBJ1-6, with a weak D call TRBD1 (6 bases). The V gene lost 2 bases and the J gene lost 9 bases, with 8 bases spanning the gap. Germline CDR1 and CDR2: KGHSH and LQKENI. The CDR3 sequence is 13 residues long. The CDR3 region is CASSPAGVSPLHF. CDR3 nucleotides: TGTGCCAGCTCACCAGCAGGGGTTTCACCCCTCCACTTT.

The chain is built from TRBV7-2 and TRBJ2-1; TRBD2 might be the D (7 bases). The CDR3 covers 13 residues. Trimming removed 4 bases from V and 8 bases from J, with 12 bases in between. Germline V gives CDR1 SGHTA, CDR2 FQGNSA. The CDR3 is CASSSGGGYEQFF. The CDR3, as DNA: TGTGCCAGCAGCTCTGGGGGGGGCTATGAGCAGTTCTTC.

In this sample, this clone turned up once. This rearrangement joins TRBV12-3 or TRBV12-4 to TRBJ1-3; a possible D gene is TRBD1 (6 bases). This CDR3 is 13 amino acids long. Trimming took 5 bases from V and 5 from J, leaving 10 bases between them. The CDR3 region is CASSPDSRNTIYF. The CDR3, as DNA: TGTGCCAGCAGTCCGGACAGCCGAAACACCATATATTTT.

Here the CDR3 DNA reads TGCAAGGTGGGGGAATCGGGGACCTTC. This translates into CKVGESGTF. This chain links TRBV29-1 with TRBJ1-2; TRBD1 is a possible D gene (5 bases). The length of the CDR3 is 9 residues. Germline V gives CDR1 SQVTM, CDR2 ANQGSEA.

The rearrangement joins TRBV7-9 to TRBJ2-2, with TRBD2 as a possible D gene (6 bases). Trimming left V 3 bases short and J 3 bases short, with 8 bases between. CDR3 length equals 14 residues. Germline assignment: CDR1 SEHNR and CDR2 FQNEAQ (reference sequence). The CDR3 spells CASSFERDTGELFF. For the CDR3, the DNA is TGTGCCAGCAGCTTCGAGCGGGACACCGGGGAGCTGTTTTTT.

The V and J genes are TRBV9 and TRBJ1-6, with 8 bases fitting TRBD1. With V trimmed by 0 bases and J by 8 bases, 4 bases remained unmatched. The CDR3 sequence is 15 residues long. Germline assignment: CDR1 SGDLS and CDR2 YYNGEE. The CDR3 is CASSVGGTGHSPLHF. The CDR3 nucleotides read TGTGCCAGCAGCGTAGGGGGGACAGGTCATTCACCCCTCCACTTT.

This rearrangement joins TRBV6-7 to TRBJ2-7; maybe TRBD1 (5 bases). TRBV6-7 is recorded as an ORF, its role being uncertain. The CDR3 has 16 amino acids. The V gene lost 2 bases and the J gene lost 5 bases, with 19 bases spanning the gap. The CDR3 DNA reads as TGTGCCAGCAGTTACCTTAGGCAGGGATTTTTCGACGAGCAGTACTTC. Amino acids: CASSYLRQGFFDEQYF.

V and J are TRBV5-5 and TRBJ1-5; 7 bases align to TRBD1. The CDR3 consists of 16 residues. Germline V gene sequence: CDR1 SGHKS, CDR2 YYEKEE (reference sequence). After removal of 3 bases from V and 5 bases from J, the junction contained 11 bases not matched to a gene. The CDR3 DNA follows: TGTGCCAGCAGCTCGGAATTGACAGGGAAATATCAGCCCCAGCATTTT. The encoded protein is CASSSELTGKYQPQHF.

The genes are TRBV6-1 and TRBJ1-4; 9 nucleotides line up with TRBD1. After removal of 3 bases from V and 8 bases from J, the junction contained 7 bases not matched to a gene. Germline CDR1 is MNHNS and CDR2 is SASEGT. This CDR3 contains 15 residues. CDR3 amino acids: CASSEGTGLFEKLFF. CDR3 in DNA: TGTGCCAGCAGTGAGGGGACAGGGTTATTCGAAAAACTGTTTTTT.

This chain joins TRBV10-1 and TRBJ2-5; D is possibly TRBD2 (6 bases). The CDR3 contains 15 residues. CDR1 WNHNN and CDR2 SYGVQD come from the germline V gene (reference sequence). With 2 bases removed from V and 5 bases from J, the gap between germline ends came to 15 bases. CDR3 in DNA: TGCGCCAGCAGTGAGGGTGGGCAGGGAGGCGAGACCCAGTACTTC. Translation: CASSEGGQGGETQYF.